The rows below give T cell receptor beta chains drawn from one sample of a study of OX40 agonist ivuxolimab in advanced cancers. Repertoires were generated with immunoSEQ multiplex PCR, while TCRdb's copy carries only in-frame clones and drops some. The sample records tens of thousands of clones, 90% to 95% being singletons. Sequences were derived from CD4+ or CD8+ T cells sorted from blood, sampled in a trial of the OX40 agonist ivuxolimab. Source of these receptors: an adult with an advanced solid tumor such as melanoma, head and neck, liver or kidney cancer. The CDR3 runs from the conserved cysteine through the conserved F or W. A D gene is named only where the DNA matches it firmly. Size tells how often a clone was seen (once, few, many) or the class of an expanded clone, and some rows leave it out.

-	once	TRBV29-1	TRBJ1-1	CSVVWGNTEAFF	TGCAGCGTTGTTTGGGGGAACACTGAAGCTTTCTTT
TRBD1	-	TRBV6-5	TRBJ2-1	CASSYTGAGNEQFF	TGTGCCAGCAGTTACACAGGGGCGGGCAATGAGCAGTTCTTC
TRBD1	once	TRBV5-4	TRBJ2-3	CASSNGQGRGDTQYF	TGTGCCAGCAGCAACGGACAGGGGAGGGGAGATACGCAGTATTTT
-	once	TRBV5-6	TRBJ2-7	CASSLGPGISYEQYF	TGTGCCAGCAGCTTGGGACCAGGGATCTCCTACGAGCAGTACTTC
-	-	TRBV7-6	TRBJ2-7	CASSLSLDDRYEQYF	TGTGCCAGCAGCTTATCCCTGGACGACCGCTACGAGCAGTACTTC
TRBD1	-	TRBV4-3	TRBJ1-4	CASSQDGGQNEKLFF	TGCGCCAGCAGCCAAGATGGGGGACAGAATGAAAAACTGTTTTTT
-	-	TRBV6-7	TRBJ2-2	CASSPGQGETGELFF	TGTGCCAGCAGTCCCGGGCAGGGAGAGACCGGGGAGCTGTTTTTT
-	-	TRBV28	TRBJ2-7	CASRGAALSEQYF	TGTGCCAGCAGGGGGGCAGCTTTAAGCGAGCAGTACTTC
TRBD1	-	TRBV5-6	TRBJ2-7	CASSLRDSSYEQYF	TGTGCCAGCAGCTTGCGGGACAGCTCCTACGAGCAGTACTTC
-	-	TRBV27	TRBJ1-1	CASSRGSAEAFF	TGTGCCAGCAGTCGGGGCAGCGCTGAAGCTTTCTTT
TRBD1	-	TRBV14	TRBJ2-1	CASILAGGFYNEQFF	TGTGCCAGCATCCTCGCAGGGGGCTTCTACAATGAGCAGTTCTTC
-	-	TRBV7-2	TRBJ2-5	CASSPPGGEAVVGETQYF	TGTGCCAGCAGCCCCCCCGGTGGGGAGGCTGTGGTAGGGGAGACCCAGTACTTC
-	-	TRBV19	TRBJ2-3	CASNAGGTDTQYF	TGTGCCAGTAACGCGGGCGGCACAGATACGCAGTATTTT
TRBD1	-	TRBV4-2	TRBJ2-7	CASSARDRPYEQYF	TGTGCCAGCAGCGCCAGGGACAGACCCTACGAGCAGTACTTC
-	-	TRBV6-5	TRBJ2-7	CASSFLDSYEQYF	TGTGCCAGCAGTTTCTTGGACAGCTACGAGCAGTACTTC
TRBD2	-	TRBV4-3	TRBJ2-1	CASSQLTSGIGQFF	TGCGCCAGCAGCCAATTAACCAGCGGGATTGGGCAGTTCTTC
-	-	TRBV28	TRBJ1-5	CASRDFQVSNQPQHF	TGTGCCAGCAGGGACTTTCAGGTTAGCAATCAGCCCCAGCATTTT
TRBD2	-	TRBV28	TRBJ2-1	CASSPRGGHGEQFF	TGTGCCAGCAGTCCCCGGGGGGGGCATGGTGAGCAGTTCTTC
-	once	TRBV7-9	TRBJ1-2	CASSSSLSSYGYTF	TGTGCCAGCAGCTCATCTCTCAGTAGCTATGGCTACACCTTC
-	-	TRBV5-6	TRBJ1-1	CASSLVGSMNTEAFF	TGTGCCAGCAGCTTGGTCGGGTCCATGAACACTGAAGCTTTCTTT
TRBD1	-	TRBV28	TRBJ1-2	CASISRGQGAKIGYTF	TGTGCCAGCATCTCTAGGGGACAGGGGGCGAAGATAGGCTACACCTTC
TRBD1	-	TRBV2	TRBJ1-1	CASRPGQGAEAFF	TGTGCCAGCAGGCCGGGACAGGGAGCTGAAGCTTTCTTT
-	-	TRBV9	TRBJ2-7	CASSATGGNSYEQYF	TGTGCCAGCAGCGCAACCGGCGGGAACTCCTACGAGCAGTACTTC
-	-	TRBV28	TRBJ2-7	CASRYGPGGYEQYF	TGTGCCAGCAGGTACGGGCCAGGGGGGTACGAGCAGTACTTC
-	-	TRBV15	TRBJ1-6	CATSRDSGSDPYNSPLHF	TGTGCCACCAGCAGAGATTCCGGGTCGGACCCCTATAATTCACCCCTCCACTTT
TRBD1	-	TRBV6-6	TRBJ1-1	CASSYSQGAEAFF	TGTGCCAGCAGTTACTCCCAGGGGGCCGAAGCTTTCTTT